This T cell receptor (beta chain) stems from a study of shared clonotypes between healthy human individuals. This table comes from immunoSEQ multiplex PCR, and its TCRdb copy is limited to in-frame clones, with some not included. This table has under 2.5 million clones, under 95% appearing once. Findings and caveats of the study: Depth of sequencing was expected to influence donor clonotype sharing. Naive CD4 clonotype sharing across a few donors was about 5%. Naive subsets generally exceeded memory subsets in estimated richness.

Trimming took off 4 bases at V and 8 bases at J, with 17 bases between the two ends. The V gene's germline CDR1 is SGHVS and CDR2 FNYEAQ. CDR3 length: 14 residues. This clone was seen once. Antigen specificity is unknown. Sequenced sample: naive CD4+ T cells from PBMCs. Specified subset: CD45RA+ positively selected. This chain links TRBV7-6 with TRBJ1-2; possibly TRBD1 for D (6 bases). This TCR was sampled from a man between 18 and 29 years old in good health. Some clones in this sample may be carry-over from other donors' samples. CDR3 coding DNA: TGTGCCAGCAGCTACCAGAGGGGGGGAGGCGGCTACACCTTC. The encoded protein is CASSYQRGGGGYTF.